This entry concerns a single TCR beta chain. This clone was recorded once. The antigen it binds to is not known. It has no much larger one-base neighbor in the sample; base qualities were not kept. The sample is drawn from a study of blood T cell repertoires in COVID-19 (dated by TCRdb to about 2020). Looking at the study overall: The collaborator samples originated in the United States, Italy and Spain and spanned the acute and convalescent phases of COVID-19. The material from the prospective study consisted of cDNA or gDNA derived from T cells, B-cell-depleted T cells, or PBMCs. The samples were drawn from two sources: the first 160 participants of the ongoing ImmuneRACE study, and 950 to 1,500 subjects contributed by 6 global collaborators. The repertoires were released in a freely available public database meant as a resource for research on the immune response to SARS-CoV-2. A de-identified subject ID, COVID-19 status, age in years and sex were almost always included in the sample metadata. Deeply sampled blood TCRbeta repertoires from subjects exposed to, actively infected with, or recovered from COVID-19 were included in the dataset. Where available, HLA class I and class II types were taken from metadata supplied by the sample provider and were not determined by assay-based typing. Here is what the overall study found, with its caveats: Clinical and demographic metadata were provided uncurated, with the amount varying by source and participant.

The immunoSEQ Assay, a bias-controlled multiplex PCR, was used to amplify TCRbeta CDR3 regions from genomic DNA. On the authors' methods: The number of nucleated cells in each sample was estimated from the amplification of reference gene primers within the assay. Sequence reads were collapsed and filtered to measure the absolute abundance of every unique TCRbeta CDR3 rearrangement. For each sample, productive Simpson clonality was calculated as the square root of Simpson's diversity index across productive rearrangements. TCRdb re-hosts the immuneACCESS table, in-frame sequences only. Its copies lack some clones; in the studies checked, an unresolved V gene accounts for under half of them, and the cause for the rest is not known. Clone size and V and J calls were adopted from that table, with D and trimming inferred from the DNA. Counted in this sample were approximately 240,000 clones; more than 80% of them appeared once. The top ten clones comprise 3% to 3.5% of the sample.

The CDR3 starts with the cysteine, ends with the phenylalanine, and has 15 residues. The only DNA kept is the CDR3, 45 bases in frame from the first base. Per the germline V gene, LGHNA is the CDR1 and YNFKEQ is the CDR2. V sheds 1 base and J sheds 0 bases, leaving 9 bases between their ends. In the prospective study, participants were about 18 to 100 years old, resided in approximately 25 geographic areas of the United States, and were enrolled through a virtual design. In the prospective study, cohorts were assigned on the basis of participant-reported clinical history obtained from a screening survey and a study questionnaire. Each participant in the prospective study had whole blood, serum and a nasopharyngeal or oropharyngeal swab collected by mobile phlebotomists. Additional blood draws and questionnaires over an approximately two-month period could optionally be provided by prospective study participants. Prospective study blood samples were shipped either frozen or at room temperature before DNA extraction.

In this chain, TRBV4-2 is recombined with TRBJ1-2; a confident D gene designation cannot be given. The clonotype was recovered from a young woman in a cohort exposed to, infected with or recovered from COVID-19 (not recorded which). Sequencing input: PBMCs or T cells enriched from blood (not recorded which). The DNA is TGTGCCAGCAGCCAAGTGGGCCAAACTAACTATGGCTACACCTTC. The encoded protein is CASSQVGQTNYGYTF.